This TCR beta chain appears in the sequencing data of a study of molecular identifiers for immune sequencing clone quantification. Between the trimmed V and J ends, which lost 5 bases and 6 bases, there was a span of 19 bases. Germline-derived CDR1 and CDR2 are SQVTM and ANQGSEA. This CDR3 contains 14 residues. This clonotype occurred many times. TCRdb ran MiXCR on the PCR reads and lists one entry per CDR3 protein. The sample contains more than 300,000 distinct CDR3 sequences, over 20% of which appear only once. The chain joins TRBV29-1 to TRBJ1-1, with a weak D call TRBD1 (5 bases). The sequence was collected from a human donor in good health. Some libraries in this study had Jurkat cell RNA spiked in. The sequencing sample was made of naive CD8+ T cells from blood, with Jurkat cell RNA spiked in. Regarding subset: FACS-sorted CD8+CD4-CCR7+CD45RA+ naive T cells. The CDR3 DNA reads TGCAGCGTTTACGGAAGTGTAGGGGTTGCTGAAGCTTTCTTT. As protein: CSVYGSVGVAEAFF.